This T cell receptor (beta chain) derives from a study of blood T cell repertoires in COVID-19. Across the study: Acute and convalescent COVID-19 specimens originated in the United States, Italy and Spain. Sample material is recorded as cDNA or gDNA derived from T cells, B-cell-depleted T cells, or PBMCs.

Germline CDR1 is SEHNR and CDR2 is FQNEAQ (reference sequence). The CDR3 runs to 13 residues. V dropped 5 bases and J dropped 5 bases, with 13 bases sitting between them. There are a few counts of this clone. In the original workflow: Quantification of nucleated cells was approximated via reference gene primer amplification. The repertoire was sequenced with immunoSEQ multiplex PCR; TCRdb's copy has only in-frame clones and lacks some. That table supplies the V and J calls and clone size; D and trimming were determined from the DNA. The sample has roughly 46,000 clones; roughly 91% are singletons. The chain combines TRBV7-9 with TRBJ2-7; the D gene is possibly TRBD1 (6 bases). This receptor was obtained from a man aged 45-65 years with active COVID-19. The sample was peripheral blood. CDR3 coding DNA: TGTGCCAGCAGCCCACACAGGGAGCACGAGCAGTACTTC. This translates into CASSPHREHEQYF.